The TCR beta chain under discussion was sequenced for a study of cytomegalovirus exposure and HLA in healthy donors. Study-level information: Earlier work reported about 110 million unique TCR beta sequences from 150 million to 200 million T cells. Study-wide findings and caveats: Within an earlier analysis, most TCR beta V segments proved productive either about 90% or about 30% of the time. Compared with the roughly 700-donor mean, an Asian-associated ancestry cluster reportedly had fewer N-insertions, according to a later analysis.

Comment on this clone: The antigen is undetermined.

The PCR had 60 Vbeta and 13 Jbeta primers. The method was immunoSEQ multiplex PCR; TCRdb's version includes in-frame clones alone and lacks a portion of them. The table records some 200,000 clones, roughly 78% of them present only once. V lost 7 bases and J 3 bases, leaving 15 bases between the germline ends. Germline V gene data show CDR1 as LNHDA and CDR2 as SQIVND (reference sequence). The length of the CDR3 is 14 residues. Material: PBMCs. The TCR was taken from a girl between 5 and 17 years old in good health and CMV-seropositive. V gene TRBV19 combines with J gene TRBJ1-1, with D perhaps TRBD1 (5 bases). CDR3 nucleotide sequence: TGTGCCAGTAATTCCGCAGGGTGGGACACTGAAGCTTTCTTT. Its protein product is CASNSAGWDTEAFF.